This record covers a single T cell receptor (beta chain). Its antigen specificity is not known. The record has no base qualities; no much larger clone is one base away. The data originate from a study of shared clonotypes between healthy human individuals (dated by TCRdb to about 2020). Broadly, across the study: A couple of women and a few men aged 18 to 49 years were included in the cohort. For each donor, CD4 naive and CD4 memory were each run on three plates, CD8 naive on two plates, and CD8 memory on one plate. Blood TCR repertoires of a handful of healthy adults were deeply sequenced to estimate repertoire size and the extent of clonotype sharing between individuals. To increase sequencing depth and limit assay-specific biases, TCR repertoire library preparation and sequencing were carried out by different laboratories using diverse techniques. Per donor, leukapheresis produced somewhere between about 0.8 and 9 billion PBMCs.

CD8 naive samples were CD45RO-negative cells positively selected for CCR7, giving a CD45RA+CCR7+ population that excluded TemRA cells. The donors were healthy, HIV-negative adults who had no recently reported acute infections or vaccinations. Only Caucasian adults living in Nashville, Tennessee, USA were represented among the donors. After blood collection by leukapheresis, PBMCs were isolated using Ficoll-Histopaque density gradient centrifugation and then cryopreserved in the vapor phase of liquid nitrogen. Purity and quantity of every magnetically sorted T cell population were checked by analytical flow cytometry. Each sorted fraction had its genomic DNA isolated and then quantified by UV absorbance on a Nanodrop 2000c. V drops 4 bases and J drops 5 bases, leaving 14 bases in between. The cysteine opens and the phenylalanine closes a CDR3 of 14 amino acids. Kept here is only the CDR3 DNA, which spans 42 bases and is read in frame from base 1. CDR1 and CDR2 are drawn from the germline V gene: KGHSY, FQNENV.

Using the deep immunoSEQ assay, TCR CDR3 regions were amplified from genomic DNA by multiplex PCR. Extracted genomic DNA from each cell subset was distributed evenly across all wells of several immunoSEQ 96-well plates, and each plate was treated as a replicate. Each replicate PCR for sorted subsets received approximately 220 ng genomic DNA, equal to about 30,000 T cell genomes. Purified libraries were quantified with a Qubit 3.0 fluorometer, sized on a Bioanalyzer 2100, and re-quantified with the KAPA Library Quantification kit. Every immunoSEQ 96-well plate was sequenced on a separate single-read 150-cycle Illumina NextSeq 550 flow cell. The original methods were these. Because the immunoSEQ output included only junctional sequences and no quality scores, the filtering could not be the same as the filtering used for full-length reads. To assign V/J genes and CDR3, sequences were annotated using PyIR, a Python wrapper for IgBLAST v1.9, with IMGT germline references. Reads were removed for weak V/J assignments (E-value above 1e-6), missing CDR3, stop codons, out-of-frame junctions, or ambiguous translated residues. V3J clonotypes were defined by identical inferred V gene, J gene, and CDR3 amino acid sequence. To compute the percentage overlap between repertoires, the number of shared unique clonotypes was divided by the size of the smaller repertoire. Repertoire richness was assessed with RTK rarefaction, the Chao1 estimator, and Recon v2.1 estimates of unobserved clonotypes. Generation probabilities were computed with OLGA for all TCRbeta clonotypes obtained by the gDNA method from four donors. Imported from immuneACCESS, the table was reduced by TCRdb to in-frame sequences with V and J called. These copies leave out some clones; in studies compared against another copy, an unresolved V gene accounts for under half, and the cause of the remainder is not known. V and J calls plus clone size are reproduced from that table; the DNA served to infer D and trimming. The sample table lists around 2,000,000 clones, roughly 95% of them with a count of one. The ten largest clonotypes hold less than 1.5% of the sample.

The full study reports these points: Pairwise subsampling indicated that sequencing depth was expected to affect the degree of clonotype sharing among donors. Rarefaction of sorted-subset datasets indicated incomplete sequencing despite the large sequencing depth. The genetic and exposure-history diversity represented was limited by the small number of donors. Sampling was restricted to blood, and TCR repertoires in tissue are likely to differ from TCR repertoires in blood. Estimated clonotype richness was generally larger for naive than for memory subsets. Sharing across several donors was observed for around 5% of naive CD4, 3% to 4% of naive CD8, 2.3% of memory CD4, and about 0.4% of memory CD8 clonotypes. Compared with non-shared clonotypes, the clonotypes found in all four sorted-subset donors had higher generation probabilities.

This TCR was sampled from a man aged 18 to 35 in good health. The rearranged chain carries TRBV16 and TRBJ1-1; TRBD1 is a weak D gene call, 5 bases matching. Material for sequencing was naive CD8+ T cells sorted from blood. The cell subset or site label, read with the paper, signifies: CD45RA+CCR7+. The DNA sequence is TGTGCCAGCAGCCCCTTTGGGGCTGGAACTGAAGCTTTCTTT. The resulting protein is CASSPFGAGTEAFF.